The following is a TCR beta chain sequence with its context. The antigen is not known. This PCR relied on a set of 60 Vbeta primers and 13 Jbeta primers. This table comes from immunoSEQ multiplex PCR, and its TCRdb copy is limited to in-frame clones, with some not included. The table lists approximately 140,000 clones, about 85% of them singletons. This record belongs to a study of cytomegalovirus exposure and HLA in healthy donors. Study-wide results and caveats: More clonal expansion characterized HLA-associated TCR beta chains than equally common others in a later analysis.

The germline CDR1 and CDR2 sequences are WSHSY and SAAADI. The CDR3 runs 16 residues. The V end was cut by 4 bases, the J end by 0 bases, with 13 bases between. Sequencing was carried out using PBMCs. The V and J genes are TRBV10-2 and TRBJ2-1; D ambiguous. This receptor was taken from a boy aged 10-17 years in good health and CMV-seronegative. CDR3 coding DNA: TGCGCCAGCAGTGTCGGCGGAACAATCTCCTACAATGAGCAGTTCTTC. Translating it yields CASSVGGTISYNEQFF.